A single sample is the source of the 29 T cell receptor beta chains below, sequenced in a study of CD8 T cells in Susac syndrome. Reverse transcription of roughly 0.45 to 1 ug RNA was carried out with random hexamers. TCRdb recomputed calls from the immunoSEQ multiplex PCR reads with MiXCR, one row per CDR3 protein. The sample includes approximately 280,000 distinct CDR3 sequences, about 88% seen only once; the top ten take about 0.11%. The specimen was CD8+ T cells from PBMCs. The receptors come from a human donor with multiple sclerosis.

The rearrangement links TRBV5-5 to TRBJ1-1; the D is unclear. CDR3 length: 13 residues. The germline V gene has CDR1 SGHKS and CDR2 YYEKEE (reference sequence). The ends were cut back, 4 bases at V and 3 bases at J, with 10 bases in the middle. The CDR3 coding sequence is TGTGCCAGCAGCCAGGACTTCTACACTGAAGCTTTCTTT. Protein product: CASSQDFYTEAFF.

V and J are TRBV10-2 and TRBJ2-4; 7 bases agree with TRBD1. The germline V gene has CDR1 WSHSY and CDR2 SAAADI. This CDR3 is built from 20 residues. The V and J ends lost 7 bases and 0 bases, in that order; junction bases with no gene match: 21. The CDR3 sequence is CASTDRRRYGQEIAKNIQYF. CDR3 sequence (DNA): TGCGCCAGCACCGATCGTCGGCGGTACGGACAGGAAATAGCCAAAAACATTCAGTACTTC.

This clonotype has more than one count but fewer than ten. CDR3 nucleotides: TGTGCCTGGACAAAAACAGGGGTCGAGCAGTACTTC. Amino acid sequence: CAWTKTGVEQYF. V and J are TRBV30 and TRBJ2-7; 7 bases agree with TRBD1. CDR3 length equals 12 residues. The germline CDR1 and CDR2 sequences are GTSNPN and SVGIG (reference sequence). Trimming cost V 4 bases and J 6 bases; bases outside gene matches: 6.

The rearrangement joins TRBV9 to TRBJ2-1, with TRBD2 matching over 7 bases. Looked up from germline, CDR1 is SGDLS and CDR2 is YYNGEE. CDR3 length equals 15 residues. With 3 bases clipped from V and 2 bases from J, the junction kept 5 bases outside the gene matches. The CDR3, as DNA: TGTGCCAGCAGCGAACTAGCGAGAACCTACAATGAGCAGTTCTTC. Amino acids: CASSELARTYNEQFF.

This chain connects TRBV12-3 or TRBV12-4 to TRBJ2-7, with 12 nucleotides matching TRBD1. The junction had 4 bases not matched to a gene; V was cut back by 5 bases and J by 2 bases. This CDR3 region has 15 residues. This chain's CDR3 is CASSLGTGGPYEQYF. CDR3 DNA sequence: TGTGCCAGCAGTCTCGGGACAGGGGGCCCCTACGAGCAGTACTTC.

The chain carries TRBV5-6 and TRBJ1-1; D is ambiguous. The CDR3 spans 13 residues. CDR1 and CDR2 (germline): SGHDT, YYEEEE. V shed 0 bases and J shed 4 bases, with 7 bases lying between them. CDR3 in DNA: TGTGCCAGCAGCTTGGCGCTGGGCACTGAAGCTTTCTTT. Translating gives CASSLALGTEAFF.

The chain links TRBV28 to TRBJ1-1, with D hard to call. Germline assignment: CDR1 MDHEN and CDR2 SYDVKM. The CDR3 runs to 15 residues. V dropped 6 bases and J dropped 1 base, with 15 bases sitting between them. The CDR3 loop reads CASSLIIEANTEAFF. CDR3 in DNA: TGTGCCAGCAGCCTGATAATCGAGGCGAACACTGAAGCTTTCTTT.

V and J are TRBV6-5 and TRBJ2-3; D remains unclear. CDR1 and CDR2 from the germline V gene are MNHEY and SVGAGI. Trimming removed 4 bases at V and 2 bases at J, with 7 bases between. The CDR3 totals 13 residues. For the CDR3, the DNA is TGTGCCAGCAGTTCACGAACCACAGATACGCAGTATTTT. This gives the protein CASSSRTTDTQYF.

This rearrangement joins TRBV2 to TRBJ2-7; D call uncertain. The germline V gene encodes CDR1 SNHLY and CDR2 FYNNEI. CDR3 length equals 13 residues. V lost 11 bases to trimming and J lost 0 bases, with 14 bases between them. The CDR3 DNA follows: TGTGCCTTCTACACGGTGAGCTCCTACGAGCAGTACTTC. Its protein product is CAFYTVSSYEQYF.

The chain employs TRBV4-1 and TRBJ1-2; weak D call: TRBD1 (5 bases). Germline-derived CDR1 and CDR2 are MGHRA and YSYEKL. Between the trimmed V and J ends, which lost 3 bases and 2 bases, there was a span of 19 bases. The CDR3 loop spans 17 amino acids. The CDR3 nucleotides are TGCGCCAGCAGCCAGGCGTTAAGGGGTCGGAGAAACTATGGCTACACCTTC. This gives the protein CASSQALRGRRNYGYTF.

The CDR3 nucleotides are TGTGCCAGCAGCTTATCGGAAGGGTTTCAAGAGACCCAGTACTTC. It translates to CASSLSEGFQETQYF. The chain recombines TRBV7-6 with TRBJ2-5, with D hard to call. From germline, CDR1 is SGHVS and CDR2 FNYEAQ. With 2 bases removed from V and 2 bases from J, the gap between germline ends came to 12 bases. The length of the CDR3 is 15 residues.

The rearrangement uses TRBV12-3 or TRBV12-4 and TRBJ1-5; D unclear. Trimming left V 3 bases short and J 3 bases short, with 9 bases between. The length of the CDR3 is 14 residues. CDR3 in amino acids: CASSLSGVNQPQHF. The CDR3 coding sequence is TGTGCCAGCAGTTTGTCGGGAGTCAATCAGCCCCAGCATTTT.

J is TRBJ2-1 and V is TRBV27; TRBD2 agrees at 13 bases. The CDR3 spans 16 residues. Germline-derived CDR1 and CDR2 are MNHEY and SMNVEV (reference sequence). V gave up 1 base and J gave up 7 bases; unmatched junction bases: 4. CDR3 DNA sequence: TGTGCCAGCAGTTTATTAGGGACTAGCGGGATGAATGAGCAGTTCTTC. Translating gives CASSLLGTSGMNEQFF.

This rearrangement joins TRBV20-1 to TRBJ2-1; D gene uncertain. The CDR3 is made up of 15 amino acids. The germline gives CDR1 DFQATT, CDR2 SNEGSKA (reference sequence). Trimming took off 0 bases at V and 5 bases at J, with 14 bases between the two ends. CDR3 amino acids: CSAREQRMRHNEQFF. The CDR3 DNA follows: TGCAGTGCTAGAGAGCAGAGAATGAGACACAATGAGCAGTTCTTC.

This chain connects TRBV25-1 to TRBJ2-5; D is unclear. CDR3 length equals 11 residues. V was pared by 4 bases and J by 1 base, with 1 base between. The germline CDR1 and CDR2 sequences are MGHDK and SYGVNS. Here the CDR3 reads CASSVQETQYF. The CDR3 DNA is TGTGCCAGCAGTGTCCAAGAGACCCAGTACTTC.

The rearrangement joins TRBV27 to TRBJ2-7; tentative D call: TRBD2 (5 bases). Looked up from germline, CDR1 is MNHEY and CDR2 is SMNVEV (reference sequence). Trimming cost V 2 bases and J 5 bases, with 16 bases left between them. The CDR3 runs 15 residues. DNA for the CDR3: TGTGCCAGCAGTTTAGTTCTAGCCGATGTCGACGAGCAGTACTTC. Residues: CASSLVLADVDEQYF.

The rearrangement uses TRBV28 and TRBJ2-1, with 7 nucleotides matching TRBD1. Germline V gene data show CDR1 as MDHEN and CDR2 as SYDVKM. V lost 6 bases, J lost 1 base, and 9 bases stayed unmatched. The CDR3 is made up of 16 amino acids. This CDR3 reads CASRPKGAGSYNEQFF. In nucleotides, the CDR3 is TGTGCCAGCAGACCTAAGGGGGCAGGTTCCTACAATGAGCAGTTCTTC.

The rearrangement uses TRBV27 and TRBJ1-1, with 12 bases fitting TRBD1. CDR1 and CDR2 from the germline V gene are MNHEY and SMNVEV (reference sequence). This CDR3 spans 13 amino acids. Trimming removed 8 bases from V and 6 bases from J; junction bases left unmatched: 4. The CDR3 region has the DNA TGTGCCAGCGGGACAGGGGGCGGCCCTGAAGCTTTCTTT. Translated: CASGTGGGPEAFF.

The CDR3 DNA reads TGTGCCAGCAACAGACCAGGTCAAGAGCAGTTCTTC. The encoded protein is CASNRPGQEQFF. This rearrangement joins TRBV6-5 to TRBJ2-1; D ambiguous. Germline CDR1 and CDR2: MNHEY and SVGAGI. This CDR3 is built from 12 residues. Between the trimmed V and J ends, which lost 7 bases and 10 bases, there was a span of 14 bases.

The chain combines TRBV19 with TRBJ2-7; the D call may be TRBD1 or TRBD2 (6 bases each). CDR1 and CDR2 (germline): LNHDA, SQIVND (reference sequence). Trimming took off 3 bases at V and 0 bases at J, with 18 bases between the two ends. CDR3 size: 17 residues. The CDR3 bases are TGTGCCAGTAGTATGGTCTTTCGGGGGCACAGCTCCTACGAGCAGTACTTC. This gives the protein CASSMVFRGHSSYEQYF.

The CDR3 DNA sequence: TGTGCCAGCAGTTACTCTCCTAGCGGGGGGCTTTACAATGAGCAGTTCTTC. This gives the protein CASSYSPSGGLYNEQFF. This chain joins TRBV6-5 and TRBJ2-1; 11 nucleotides line up with TRBD2. V was pared by 0 bases and J by 4 bases, with 5 bases of the junction left unmatched. The CDR3 runs 17 residues. From germline, CDR1 is MNHEY and CDR2 SVGAGI.

CDR3 region: CASSRGQDTRDTQYF. The DNA of the CDR3 is TGTGCCAGCAGTCGCGGACAGGACACGAGGGATACGCAGTATTTT. V and J are TRBV2 and TRBJ2-3; 7 bases are a match to TRBD1. The V segment lost 5 bases and the J segment 6 bases; nucleotides outside the gene matches: 11. The CDR3 totals 15 residues. Per germline, CDR1 SNHLY and CDR2 FYNNEI.

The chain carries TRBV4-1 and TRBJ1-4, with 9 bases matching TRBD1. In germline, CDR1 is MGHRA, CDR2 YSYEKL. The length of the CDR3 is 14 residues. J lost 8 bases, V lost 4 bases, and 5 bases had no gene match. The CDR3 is CASSLGDRAEKLFF. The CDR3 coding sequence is TGCGCCAGCAGCCTTGGGGACAGGGCCGAAAAACTGTTTTTT.

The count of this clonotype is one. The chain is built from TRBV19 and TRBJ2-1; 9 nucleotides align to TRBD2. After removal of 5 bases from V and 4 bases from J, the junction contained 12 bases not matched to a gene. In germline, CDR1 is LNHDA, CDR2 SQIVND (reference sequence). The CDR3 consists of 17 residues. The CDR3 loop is CASSPSWASGTYNEQFF. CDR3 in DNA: TGTGCCAGTAGTCCCTCCTGGGCTAGCGGGACATACAATGAGCAGTTCTTC.

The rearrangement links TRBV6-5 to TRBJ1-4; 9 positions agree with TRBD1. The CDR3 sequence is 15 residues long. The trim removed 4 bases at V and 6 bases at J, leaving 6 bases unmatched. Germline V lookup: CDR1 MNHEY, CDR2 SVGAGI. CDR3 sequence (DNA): TGTGCCAGCAGTTTCACAGGGGGCCTAGATGAAAAACTGTTTTTT. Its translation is CASSFTGGLDEKLFF.

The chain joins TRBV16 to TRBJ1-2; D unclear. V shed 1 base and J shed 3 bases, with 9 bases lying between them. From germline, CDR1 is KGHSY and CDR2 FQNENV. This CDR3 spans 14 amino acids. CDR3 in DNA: TGTGCCAGCAGCCAATTTGCGGGCGACTATGGCTACACCTTC. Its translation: CASSQFAGDYGYTF. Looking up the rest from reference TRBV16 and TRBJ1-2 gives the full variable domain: GEEVAQTPKHLVRGEGQKAKLYCAPIKGHSYVFWYQQVLKNEFKFLISFQNENVFDETGMPKERFSAKCLPNSPCSLEIQATKLEDSAVYFCASSQFAGDYGYTFGSGTRLTVV.

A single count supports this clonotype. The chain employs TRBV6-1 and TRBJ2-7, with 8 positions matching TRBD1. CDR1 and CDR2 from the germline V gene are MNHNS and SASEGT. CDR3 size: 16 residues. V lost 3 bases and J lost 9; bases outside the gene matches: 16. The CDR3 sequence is CASSEAGGAGLSGQYF. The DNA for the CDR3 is TGTGCCAGCAGTGAGGCAGGGGGCGCAGGGCTCTCTGGGCAGTACTTC.

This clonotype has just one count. CDR3 nucleotide sequence: TGCAGTGCTAGAGTGTTGATCACTGAAGCTTTCTTT. Protein product: CSARVLITEAFF. V usage is TRBV20-1 and J usage is TRBJ1-1; D unresolved. CDR1 is DFQATT, CDR2 SNEGSKA, per germline (reference sequence). The V end lost 1 base, the J end lost 4 bases, and 7 bases lay between the germline ends. The CDR3 spans 12 residues.

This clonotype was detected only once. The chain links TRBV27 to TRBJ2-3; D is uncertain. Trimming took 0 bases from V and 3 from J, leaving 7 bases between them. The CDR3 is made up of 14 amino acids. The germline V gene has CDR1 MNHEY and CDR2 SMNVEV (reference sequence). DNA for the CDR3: TGTGCCAGCAGTTTATCAAATCCTACAGATACGCAGTATTTT. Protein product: CASSLSNPTDTQYF.